This T cell receptor (beta chain) was sequenced during a study of identical twins. There are 15 residues in the CDR3. Germline V gives CDR1 LGHDT, CDR2 YNNKEL (reference sequence). The trim removed 4 bases at V and 2 bases at J, leaving 6 bases unmatched. Healthy Caucasians made up all donors. TCRdb reprocessed the 5' RACE reads with MiXCR, giving one entry per CDR3 protein. The table shows some 560,000 distinct CDR3 sequences, with around 9.6% occurring only once. This clonotype turned up a few times. The antigen is unknown. Broader study findings: Models underpredicted monozygotic twin sharing of out-of-frame TCR alpha. With abundant cord blood beta clonotypes, insertions were fewer; memory repertoires showed no such pattern. Out-of-frame alpha sequences common to twins exhibited an excess of low generation probability.

These records were also assigned to another study, of yellow fever vaccine responses in identical twins.

Sequences were obtained from PBMCs. The V gene is TRBV3-1, the J gene TRBJ1-2, with 8 bases matching TRBD1. The sequence was obtained from a woman aged 18-30 years in good health. DNA for the CDR3: TGTGCCAGCAGCCCCGGGACAGGAGTAAACTATGGCTACACCTTC. This encodes CASSPGTGVNYGYTF.